This T cell receptor beta chain was documented in a study of shared clonotypes between healthy human individuals. In the study overall: The study enrolled a couple of women and a few men aged 18 to 49.

Germline CDR1 reads ENHRY; CDR2 reads SYGVKD. The V gene end was trimmed by 10 bases and the J gene end by 0 bases; junction bases not matched to a gene: 8. The CDR3 is made up of 14 amino acids. TCRdb's table, derived via immunoSEQ multiplex PCR, lists solely in-frame clones and lacks some. The sample holds nearly 1,000,000 clones, approximately 80% seen once. Overall study results and limits: Sampling included only blood; tissue repertoires likely differ. Sharing of clonotypes among donors was expected to vary with sequencing depth.

Memory CD4+ cells were the fraction left after CD45RA+ naive selection. Worth noting for this clone: Its antigen is still unknown.

Input material: memory CD4+ T cells sorted from blood. Stated subset: CD45RA-negative fraction. The sequence derives from a man between 18 and 35 years old in good health. This sequence joins TRBV10-3 and TRBJ2-7; 8 bases align to TRBD1. The CDR3 is CATDGQGSSYEQYF. In DNA form, the CDR3 reads TGTGCCACCGACGGACAGGGAAGCTCCTACGAGCAGTACTTC.